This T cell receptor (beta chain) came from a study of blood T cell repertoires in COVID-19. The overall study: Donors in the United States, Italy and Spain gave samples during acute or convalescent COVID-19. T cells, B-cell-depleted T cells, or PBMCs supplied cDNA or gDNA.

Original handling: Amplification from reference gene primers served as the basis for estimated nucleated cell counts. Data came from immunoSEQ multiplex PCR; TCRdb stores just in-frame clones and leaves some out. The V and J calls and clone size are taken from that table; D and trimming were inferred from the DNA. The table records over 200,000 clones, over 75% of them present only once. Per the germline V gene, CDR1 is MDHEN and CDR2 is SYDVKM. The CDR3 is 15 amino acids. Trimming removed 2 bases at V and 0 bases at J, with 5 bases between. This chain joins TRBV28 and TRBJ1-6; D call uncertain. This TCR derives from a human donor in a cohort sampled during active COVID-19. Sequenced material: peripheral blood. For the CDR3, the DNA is TGTGCCAGCAGTTTAATGAGCTCCTATAATTCACCCCTCCACTTT. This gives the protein CASSLMSSYNSPLHF.